This entry concerns a single T cell receptor (beta chain). Its antigen is not yet known. It has no much larger one-base neighbor in the sample; base qualities were not kept. Ficoll-Paque density gradient centrifugation was used to isolate PBMCs. At the junction V is shortened by 4 bases and J by 0 bases; bases outside the gene matches: 6. CDR1 and CDR2, per the germline V gene, are MDHEN and SYDVKM. The CDR3, from cysteine to phenylalanine, totals 16 residues. The CDR3 DNA has 48 bases and is translated from base 1. These data belong to a study of T-cell memory formation after mild COVID-19 (dated by TCRdb to the early 2020s). Background for the entire study: Most TCR sequence clusters were specific to one of the two donors. T-cell clones expanding and contracting after mild COVID-19 in a couple of donors were tracked by longitudinal TCRalpha and TCRbeta repertoire sequencing. The cohort was made up of two young adult volunteers, one female and one male, who were previously healthy.

Sequencing instrument: Illumina NovaSeq 6000. TCRalpha and TCRbeta cDNA libraries were constructed by 5'RACE with constant-segment primers, with sample barcodes and unique molecular identifiers being introduced. Trizol reagent was used to extract RNA from every sample. The libraries were amplified in two PCR steps, and the second step added a second sample barcode and Illumina TruSeq adapters. The libraries were sequenced on an Illumina NovaSeq using 2 x 150 bp paired-end reads. Turning to the authors' computational methods: The reads were demultiplexed and collapsed into UMI-guided consensus sequences using migec v1.2.7. With mixcr v2.1.11, UMI consensuses were aligned to TRA and TRB V and J templates and assembled into clonotypes. Expanded or contracted clonotypes were those called significant by both edgeR and NoisET, with noise models trained on biological replicates. edgeR calls used a false discovery rate-adjusted p below 0.01 and a log2 fold-change threshold of 1. PCA with hierarchical clustering of max-normalized trajectories of the 1000 most abundant clonotypes was used as exploratory dynamics analysis. Separately sequenced CD4+ and CD8+ repertoires were used to assign the CD4 or CD8 phenotype of responding clones. TCRdb handled the public reads itself, with Q25 trimming in fastp and clone calling in MiXCR, and kept productive beta chains. Entries are consolidated by CDR3 protein sequence, retaining the most common genes and DNA. TCRdb, not the authors, supplied the V and J calls. The sample table records approximately 390,000 distinct CDR3 sequences; about 17% of these occur just once. About 22% of the sample comes from the top ten.

The study at large found these results: The second-wave clones that peaked on day 37 were not confirmed to be SARS-CoV-2 specific. Contracting CD4+ clones were found mainly in CM and EM memory subsets, while CD8+ clones were enriched in EMRA. The study covered only a couple of mild cases, and larger cohorts including severe cases with pre-infection samples were considered necessary. The detection of some responding clones in pre-infection memory suggests that pre-existing cross-reactive memory T cells joined the SARS-CoV-2 response. Clones that contracted from day 15 to 85 showed balanced CD4/CD8 phenotypes, whereas a second wave of clones that expanded from day 15 to 37 leaned towards CD4+.

This sequence originates from a man aged 18 to 35 who had mild COVID-19 (a few samples of this study predate the infection). The sample titles of this study are shuffled in the database, so cell type and time point are left out; the donor was told from shared clones. The chain is assembled from TRBV28 and TRBJ2-3; 8 of the junction bases match TRBD1. Material for sequencing was PBMCs or a T cell subset sorted from them (not recorded which). The nucleotides read TGTGCCAGCAGTTCCCCGGACAGGGCTAGCACAGATACGCAGTATTTT. This yields the protein CASSSPDRASTDTQYF.